This is a list of T cell receptor beta chains from one sample in a study of human T cells and chemical hapten exposure. MiXCR, run by TCRdb on the RACE reads, gives a single entry per CDR3 protein. The sample lists some 82,000 distinct CDR3 sequences, 5% to 8.5% seen once, with 1% to 1.5% in the top ten. This sample comprised whole blood, obtained in connection with sensitization to the hapten diphenylcyclopropenone (DPC). Receptors originate from a woman aged 30 to 39 with alopecia areata. Some clones in this sample may be carry-over from other donors' samples. Each CDR3 is given with its conserved first and last residue. The D gene is left open where the match is weak. Expanded clones are given a class, and other clones once, few, many or no size at all.

v_call: TRBV19
clone_size: NA
d_call: TRBD1
j_call: TRBJ1-2
cdr3_aa: CASWDSSNYGYTF
cdr3_nt: TGTGCCAGTTGGGACAGTTCTAACTATGGCTACACCTTC

v_call: TRBV20-1
clone_size: NA
d_call: TRBD2
j_call: TRBJ2-1
cdr3_aa: CSARDWGTSGGYGEQFF
cdr3_nt: TGCAGTGCTAGAGATTGGGGGACTAGCGGGGGGTATGGTGAGCAGTTCTTC

v_call: TRBV7-8
clone_size: few
d_call: NA
j_call: TRBJ1-1
cdr3_aa: CASSSTHLNTEAFF
cdr3_nt: TGTGCCAGCAGCTCGACACACCTGAACACTGAAGCTTTCTTT

v_call: TRBV29-1
clone_size: few
d_call: TRBD1
j_call: TRBJ2-6
cdr3_aa: CSGEPGQPPGANVLTF
cdr3_nt: TGCAGCGGGGAACCGGGACAGCCCCCCGGGGCCAACGTCCTGACTTTC

v_call: TRBV20-1
clone_size: NA
d_call: NA
j_call: TRBJ2-3
cdr3_aa: CSAKQTYSSTDTQYF
cdr3_nt: TGCAGTGCTAAACAGACATATTCTAGCACAGATACGCAGTATTTT

v_call: TRBV28
clone_size: NA
d_call: TRBD1
j_call: TRBJ1-4
cdr3_aa: CASRNPDREKLFF
cdr3_nt: TGTGCCAGCAGGAACCCGGACAGGGAAAAACTGTTTTTT

v_call: TRBV6-2/TRBV6-3
clone_size: many
d_call: NA
j_call: TRBJ1-4
cdr3_aa: CASSLGPLNEKLFF
cdr3_nt: TGTGCCAGCAGCCTGGGACCGCTTAATGAAAAACTGTTTTTT

v_call: TRBV13
clone_size: few
d_call: TRBD1
j_call: TRBJ2-3
cdr3_aa: CASSEKGGVGTDTQYF
cdr3_nt: TGTGCCAGCAGCGAAAAAGGGGGCGTCGGCACAGATACGCAGTATTTT

v_call: TRBV5-1
clone_size: NA
d_call: NA
j_call: TRBJ2-4
cdr3_aa: CASSLVLGNIQYF
cdr3_nt: TGCGCCAGCAGCTTGGTGTTGGGGAACATTCAGTACTTC

v_call: TRBV3-1
clone_size: many
d_call: NA
j_call: TRBJ2-1
cdr3_aa: CASSQDRLGGQFF
cdr3_nt: TGTGCCAGCAGCCAAGACCGGCTGGGCGGGCAGTTCTTC

v_call: TRBV2
clone_size: many
d_call: NA
j_call: TRBJ2-1
cdr3_aa: CASRQSSYNEQFF
cdr3_nt: TGTGCCAGCAGACAAAGTTCCTACAATGAGCAGTTCTTC

v_call: TRBV20-1
clone_size: few
d_call: NA
j_call: TRBJ2-3
cdr3_aa: CSAPGERPTDTQYF
cdr3_nt: TGCAGTGCTCCAGGGGAGCGGCCCACAGATACGCAGTATTTT

v_call: TRBV19
clone_size: few
d_call: NA
j_call: TRBJ1-5
cdr3_aa: CASSKVYSNQPQHF
cdr3_nt: TGTGCCAGTAGTAAGGTTTATAGCAATCAGCCCCAGCATTTT

v_call: TRBV10-3
clone_size: many
d_call: NA
j_call: TRBJ2-5
cdr3_aa: CAISESYTQETQYF
cdr3_nt: TGTGCCATCAGTGAGTCGTATACCCAAGAGACCCAGTACTTC

v_call: TRBV5-1
clone_size: many
d_call: NA
j_call: TRBJ2-6
cdr3_aa: CASSKDSSGANVLTF
cdr3_nt: TGCGCCAGCAGCAAGGACAGCTCTGGGGCCAACGTCCTGACTTTC

v_call: TRBV20-1
clone_size: many
d_call: TRBD2
j_call: TRBJ2-3
cdr3_aa: CSANTQTSGTTDTQYF
cdr3_nt: TGCAGTGCCAATACTCAGACTAGCGGGACCACAGATACGCAGTATTTT

v_call: TRBV7-8
clone_size: few
d_call: NA
j_call: TRBJ2-3
cdr3_aa: CASSLVGLDSTDTQYF
cdr3_nt: TGTGCCAGCAGCTTAGTCGGGTTAGACAGCACAGATACGCAGTATTTT

v_call: TRBV20-1
clone_size: few
d_call: NA
j_call: TRBJ2-3
cdr3_aa: CRARASSDTQYF
cdr3_nt: TGCAGGGCCCGGGCTAGTTCAGATACGCAGTATTTT

v_call: TRBV12-3/TRBV12-4
clone_size: few
d_call: NA
j_call: TRBJ1-1
cdr3_aa: CASSLGRGERVVKAFF
cdr3_nt: TGTGCCAGCAGTTTAGGGCGAGGGGAGAGGGTCGTTAAAGCTTTCTTT

v_call: TRBV27
clone_size: many
d_call: TRBD1
j_call: TRBJ1-1
cdr3_aa: CASSPTGVGTEAFF
cdr3_nt: TGTGCCAGCAGTCCGACAGGGGTAGGCACTGAAGCTTTCTTT

v_call: TRBV20-1
clone_size: few
d_call: NA
j_call: TRBJ1-1
cdr3_aa: CSARDVNTEAFF
cdr3_nt: TGCAGTGCTAGAGATGTGAACACTGAAGCTTTCTTT

v_call: TRBV25-1
clone_size: few
d_call: TRBD1
j_call: TRBJ1-1
cdr3_aa: CASATGTGKLFF
cdr3_nt: TGTGCCAGCGCGACAGGGACCGGAAAGCTTTTCTTT

v_call: TRBV5-1
clone_size: few
d_call: NA
j_call: TRBJ2-4
cdr3_aa: CASAPSWSKNIQYF
cdr3_nt: TGCGCCAGCGCCCCTTCATGGAGCAAAAACATTCAGTACTTC

v_call: TRBV29-1
clone_size: many
d_call: TRBD1
j_call: TRBJ1-1
cdr3_aa: CSVVNRDSDTEAFF
cdr3_nt: TGCAGCGTTGTGAACCGGGACAGTGACACTGAAGCTTTCTTT

v_call: TRBV30
clone_size: many
d_call: TRBD1
j_call: TRBJ2-3
cdr3_aa: CALSRGLATDTQYF
cdr3_nt: TGTGCCTTAAGCAGGGGGCTGGCGACAGATACGCAGTATTTT

v_call: TRBV12-3/TRBV12-4
clone_size: many
d_call: TRBD1
j_call: TRBJ2-5
cdr3_aa: CASSFGGQGGGQETQYF
cdr3_nt: TGTGCCAGCAGTTTTGGGGGACAGGGGGGAGGCCAAGAGACCCAGTACTTC

v_call: TRBV12-3/TRBV12-4
clone_size: many
d_call: NA
j_call: TRBJ1-6
cdr3_aa: CASSLVDFGKSYNSPLHF
cdr3_nt: TGTGCCAGCAGTTTAGTCGATTTTGGGAAATCCTATAATTCACCCCTCCACTTT

v_call: TRBV6-4
clone_size: medium-sized
d_call: TRBD2
j_call: TRBJ2-3
cdr3_aa: CASSDSSGGATDTQYF
cdr3_nt: TGTGCCAGCAGTGACTCGAGCGGGGGGGCCACAGATACGCAGTATTTT

v_call: TRBV6-2/TRBV6-3
clone_size: few
d_call: NA
j_call: TRBJ1-2
cdr3_aa: CASILTPTDNYGYTF
cdr3_nt: TGTGCCAGCATCCTAACGCCGACTGATAACTATGGCTACACCTTC

v_call: TRBV7-8
clone_size: many
d_call: NA
j_call: TRBJ2-6
cdr3_aa: CASSLVSSGANVLTF
cdr3_nt: TGTGCCAGCAGCCTGGTTAGCTCTGGGGCCAACGTCCTGACTTTC

v_call: TRBV5-1
clone_size: many
d_call: TRBD1
j_call: TRBJ2-7
cdr3_aa: CASSYRQGDEQYF
cdr3_nt: TGCGCCAGCAGCTATCGACAGGGTGACGAGCAGTACTTC

v_call: TRBV5-1
clone_size: few
d_call: NA
j_call: TRBJ1-1
cdr3_aa: CASSFQPNTEAFF
cdr3_nt: TGCGCCAGCAGCTTCCAACCGAACACTGAAGCTTTCTTT

v_call: TRBV11-2
clone_size: few
d_call: TRBD1
j_call: TRBJ2-7
cdr3_aa: CASSLPGQANYEQYF
cdr3_nt: TGTGCCAGCAGCCTGCCGGGACAGGCTAACTACGAGCAGTACTTC

v_call: TRBV7-2
clone_size: NA
d_call: NA
j_call: TRBJ2-3
cdr3_aa: CASSPDWGTDTQYF
cdr3_nt: TGTGCCAGCAGCCCGGACTGGGGCACAGATACGCAGTATTTT

v_call: TRBV6-5
clone_size: NA
d_call: NA
j_call: TRBJ1-1
cdr3_aa: CATSRAGAAFF
cdr3_nt: TGTGCCACCAGCCGGGCCGGGGCAGCTTTCTTT

v_call: TRBV14
clone_size: NA
d_call: TRBD1
j_call: TRBJ1-1
cdr3_aa: CASSPFTGVISTEAFF
cdr3_nt: TGTGCCAGCAGCCCGTTCACAGGGGTAATAAGCACTGAAGCTTTCTTT